This T cell receptor (beta chain) derives from a study of T cells in Graves' hyperthyroidism and ophthalmopathy. A single count supports this clonotype. Regions amplified from RNA transcripts were the TCR beta CDR3 regions. TCR CDR3 underwent first-round RT-PCR with the HTBI primer set. MiXCR was run by TCRdb on the multiplex PCR reads, yielding one entry per CDR3 protein. The data hold around 690,000 distinct CDR3 sequences, with approximately 15% observed a single time. CDR3 length: 13 residues. Germline lookup yields CDR1 SGHTA and CDR2 FQGNSA. Deletions cut 4 bases from V and 5 bases from J, with 11 bases between. With a duration under 2 months, the hyperthyroidism was newly diagnosed in patients aged 18 to 65. Around 10 ml of fresh peripheral blood supplied the PBMCs.

The V call is TRBV7-2, the J call TRBJ1-1; D may be TRBD1 (5 bases). Source material: blood. The TCR comes from a man over 45 with Graves' hyperthyroidism. The CDR3 DNA follows: TGTGCCAGCAGCTCACCGCAGGGAACTGAAGCTTTCTTT. It yields the protein CASSSPQGTEAFF.